What follows are 9 T cell receptor beta chains derived from one specimen sequenced in a study of human T cells and chemical hapten exposure. Time point noted: pre-sensitization, week 0. Treatment in this sample: therapeutic diphenylcyclopropenone sensitization with weekly scalp DPC. The total RNA was obtained from whole blood that was not fractionated. MiXCR, applied by TCRdb to the RACE reads, yields one record per CDR3 protein. The sample lists just under 35,000 distinct CDR3 sequences; about a tenth were seen once. The sequenced sample was whole blood, obtained in connection with sensitization to the hapten diphenylcyclopropenone (DPC). The receptors stem from a man aged 45-65 years with alopecia areata. Some clones in this sample may be carry-over from other donors' samples.

This clonotype was detected many times. The V call is TRBV2, the J call TRBJ2-2; D may be TRBD1 (6 bases). CDR1 is SNHLY, CDR2 FYNNEI, per germline. The V end was cut by 5 bases, the J end by 6 bases, with 16 bases between. CDR3 size: 15 residues. Here the CDR3 reads CASSLQGVGAGELFF. DNA of the CDR3: TGTGCCAGCAGTTTACAGGGAGTTGGAGCCGGGGAGCTGTTTTTT.

In this sample, this clonotype turned up many times. The chain recombines TRBV10-1 with TRBJ1-1; possible D gene TRBD1, 5 bases. Trimming took 3 bases from V and 5 from J, leaving 13 bases between them. The CDR3 runs 14 residues. Germline assignment: CDR1 WNHNN and CDR2 SYGVQD (reference sequence). The CDR3 nucleotides read TGCGCCAGCAGTGATCAGGGTCGGGAAACTGAAGCTTTCTTT. Encoded protein: CASSDQGRETEAFF.

In this sample, this clonotype turned up many times. The rearrangement uses TRBV11-2 and TRBJ2-5; tentative D call: TRBD1 (5 bases). The CDR3 sequence is 13 residues long. Trimming stripped 6 bases from V and 2 bases from J, with 10 bases between. CDR1 SGHAT and CDR2 FQNNGV come from the germline V gene. The CDR3 here is CASRSTGQETQYF. The CDR3, as DNA: TGTGCCAGCAGGTCAACAGGACAAGAGACCCAGTACTTC.

This clonotype was recorded at least ten times. The rearrangement uses TRBV18 and TRBJ2-2, with 7 bases that match TRBD2. The CDR3 contains 16 residues. CDR1 and CDR2 from the germline V gene are KGHSH and LQKENI. V lost 0 bases, J lost 4 bases, and 5 bases stayed unmatched. The CDR3 sequence: CASSPPTSRLTGELFF. The DNA for the CDR3 is TGTGCCAGCTCACCACCGACTAGCAGACTCACCGGGGAGCTGTTTTTT.

Ten or more counts support this clonotype. V usage is TRBV7-8 and J usage is TRBJ2-3; D remains unclear. Trimming took off 6 bases at V and 7 bases at J, with 11 bases between the two ends. CDR1 and CDR2 (germline): SGHVS, FQNEAQ. CDR3 length: 12 amino acids. The CDR3 sequence: CASRRDQNTQYF. CDR3 coding DNA: TGTGCCAGCAGACGTGACCAAAATACGCAGTATTTT.

The V gene is TRBV28, the J gene TRBJ2-4; D unclear. V shed 5 bases and J shed 6 bases, with 8 bases lying between them. Germline V CDR1 and CDR2: MDHEN, SYDVKM. The length of the CDR3 is 12 residues. The CDR3 here is CASSLQRNIQYF. CDR3 nucleotide sequence: TGTGCCAGCAGTCTTCAGAGAAACATTCAGTACTTC.

The rearrangement links TRBV21-1 to TRBJ2-7. TRBV21-1 is designated a pseudogene. This CDR3 has 11 amino acids. The CDR3 is CASSTTYEQYF. The CDR3 DNA sequence: TGTGCCAGCAGCACGACCTACGAGCAGTACTTC.

This clonotype was seen more than once but under ten times. The chain recombines TRBV6-2 or TRBV6-3 with TRBJ1-1, with no clear D. Germline CDR1 MNHEY, CDR2 SVGEGT. V was trimmed by 2 bases and J by 3 bases, leaving 4 bases between them. The CDR3 has 12 amino acids. The DNA for the CDR3 is TGTGCCAGCAGTTACGGCGACACTGAAGCTTTCTTT. Translation gives CASSYGDTEAFF.

The chain couples TRBV29-1 to TRBJ1-1; D not certain. From germline, CDR1 is SQVTM and CDR2 ANQGSEA. The CDR3 is 13 residues long. V was trimmed by 6 bases and J by 6 bases, leaving 17 bases between them. CDR3 loop: CSVARESRAEAFF. Here the CDR3 DNA reads TGCAGCGTCGCACGGGAATCGCGGGCTGAAGCTTTCTTT.